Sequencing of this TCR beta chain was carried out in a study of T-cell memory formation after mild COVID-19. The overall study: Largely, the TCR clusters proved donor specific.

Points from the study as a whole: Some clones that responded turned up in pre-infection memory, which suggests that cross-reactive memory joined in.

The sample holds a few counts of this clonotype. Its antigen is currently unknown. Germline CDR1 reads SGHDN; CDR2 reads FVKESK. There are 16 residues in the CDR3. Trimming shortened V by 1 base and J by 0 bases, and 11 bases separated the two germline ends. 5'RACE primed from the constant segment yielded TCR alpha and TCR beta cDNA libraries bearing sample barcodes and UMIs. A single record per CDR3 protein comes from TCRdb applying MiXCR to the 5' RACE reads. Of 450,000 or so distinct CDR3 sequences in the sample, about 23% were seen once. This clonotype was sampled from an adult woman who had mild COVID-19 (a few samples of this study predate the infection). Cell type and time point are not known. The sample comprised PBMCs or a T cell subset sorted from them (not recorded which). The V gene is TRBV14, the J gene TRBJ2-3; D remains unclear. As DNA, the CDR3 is TGTGCCAGCAGCCAAGGATTGGTCGGCAGCACAGATACGCAGTATTTT. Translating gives CASSQGLVGSTDTQYF.